Sequencing of this T cell receptor (beta chain) was carried out in a study of T cell responses to AZD1222 COVID-19 vaccine. Produced via immunoSEQ multiplex PCR; TCRdb's table is partial and in-frame only. The data hold about 180,000 clones, with 90% to 95% observed a single time. This TCR was recovered from an adult in good health. Here the sequenced sample was peripheral blood, taken on day 0 of AZD1222 vaccination.

The CDR3 DNA is TGTGCCAGCAGCAGCCCCGGACAGGGATTTGGAAACACCATATATTTT. This gives the protein CASSSPGQGFGNTIYF. This chain links TRBV21-1 with TRBJ1-3; the D call in the table, TRBD1, was not verified against the DNA. TRBV21-1 represents a pseudogene. There are 16 residues in the CDR3.